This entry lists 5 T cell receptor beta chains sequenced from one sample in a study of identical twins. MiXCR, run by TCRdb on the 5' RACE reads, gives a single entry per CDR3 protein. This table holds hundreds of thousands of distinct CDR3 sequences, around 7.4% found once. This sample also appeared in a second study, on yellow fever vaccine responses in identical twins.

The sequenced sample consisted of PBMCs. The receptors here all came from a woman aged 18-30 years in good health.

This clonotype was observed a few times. CDR3 coding DNA: TGTGCCAGCAGTGAAGCGGATGGACCATGGAATGAGCAGTTCTTC. As protein: CASSEADGPWNEQFF. The chain links TRBV6-1 to TRBJ2-1; D is unclear. The length of the CDR3 is 15 residues. V dropped 0 bases and J dropped 7 bases, with 13 bases sitting between them. CDR1 is MNHNS, CDR2 SASEGT, per germline.

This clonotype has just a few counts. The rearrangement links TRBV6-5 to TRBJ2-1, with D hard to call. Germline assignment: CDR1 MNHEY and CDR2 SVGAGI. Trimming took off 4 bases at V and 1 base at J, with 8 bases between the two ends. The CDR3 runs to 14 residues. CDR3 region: CASSSRRSYNEQFF. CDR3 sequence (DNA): TGTGCCAGCAGTTCCCGGAGATCCTACAATGAGCAGTTCTTC.

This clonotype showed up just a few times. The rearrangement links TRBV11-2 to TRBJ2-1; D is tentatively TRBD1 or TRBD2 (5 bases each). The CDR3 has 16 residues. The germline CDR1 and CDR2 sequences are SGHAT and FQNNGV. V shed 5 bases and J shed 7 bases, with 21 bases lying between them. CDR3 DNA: TGTGCCAGCAGCCCCCGAAGAGGGGCCCCCTTGAATGAGCAGTTCTTC. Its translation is CASSPRRGAPLNEQFF.

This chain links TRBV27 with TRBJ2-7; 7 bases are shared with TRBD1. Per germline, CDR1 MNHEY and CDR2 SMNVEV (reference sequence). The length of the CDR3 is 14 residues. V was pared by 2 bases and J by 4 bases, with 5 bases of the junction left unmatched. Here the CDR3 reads CASSLKTGWYEQYF. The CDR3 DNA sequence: TGTGCCAGCAGTTTAAAGACAGGGTGGTACGAGCAGTACTTC.

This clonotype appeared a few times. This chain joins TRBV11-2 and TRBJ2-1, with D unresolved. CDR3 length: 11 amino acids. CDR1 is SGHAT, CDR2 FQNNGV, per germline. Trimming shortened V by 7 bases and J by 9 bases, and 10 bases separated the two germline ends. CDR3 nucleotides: TGTGCCAGCACCATAGAAGTTGAGCAGTTCTTC. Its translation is CASTIEVEQFF.